This T cell receptor (beta chain) appears in the sequencing data of a study of blood T cell repertoires in COVID-19. Profiled with immunoSEQ multiplex PCR; TCRdb holds only in-frame clones, not every one. The repertoire holds about 120,000 clones, with approximately 80% as singletons. Trimming cost V 0 bases and J 0 bases, with 15 bases left between them. In germline, CDR1 is MGHRA, CDR2 YSYEKL. This CDR3 region has 19 residues. Sequencing was performed on peripheral blood. The sequence was obtained from a human donor in a cohort sampled during active COVID-19. The J gene is TRBJ2-6, the V gene TRBV4-1; the D gene is possibly TRBD1 (5 bases). DNA for the CDR3: TGCGCCAGCAGCCAAGATGGGGCCCTGCCGGCCTCTGGGGCCAACGTCCTGACTTTC. It codes for CASSQDGALPASGANVLTF.